This T cell receptor (beta chain) was captured in a study of chemoradiotherapy in HPV16-positive cancers. Study-wide background: Functional T-cell assays on two HPV16-positive patients' cells defined candidate HPV-specific clones and common TCR motifs. Whole-study findings and limits: In HPV16-positive patients, HPV-responsive T-cell expansion tracked better recurrence-free survival. Only a couple of HPV16-positive patients supplied the functional HPV-specificity definition.

Over chemoradiotherapy, repertoires were sampled more than once. Clones were read by immunoSEQ multiplex PCR, and TCRdb kept only the in-frame ones, dropping some. The data contain roughly 19,000 clones, approximately 83% of them singletons. This clone was seen once. What it recognizes is unknown. The receptor was derived from a human donor with HPV-associated anogenital cancer. The sample here was blood, taken from a patient who underwent chemoradiotherapy.

The DNA of the CDR3 is TGTGCCAGCAGCGTCGGACAGGGGGCTGGAAACACCATATATTTT. This translates into CASSVGQGAGNTIYF. The J gene is TRBJ1-3, the V gene TRBV9; TRBD1 matches 10 bases. The CDR3 length is 15 residues. Trimming cost V 2 bases and J 2 bases; bases outside gene matches: 1. CDR1 and CDR2 (germline): SGDLS, YYNGEE. Supplemented by reference TRBV9 and TRBJ1-3, the full variable domain reads DSGVTQTPKHLITATGQRVTLRCSPRSGDLSVYWYQQSLDQGLQFLIQYYNGEERAKGNILERFSAQQFPDLHSELNLSSLELGDSALYFCASSVGQGAGNTIYFGEGSWLTVV.